One sample yielded the 23 T cell receptor beta chains listed below, sequenced in a study of blood T cells in healthy people across ages. A second PCR, run for roughly 7 to 12 cycles, used a sample-barcoded 5' primer plus a J-beta primer mix. TCRdb reprocessed the 5' RACE reads with MiXCR, giving one entry per CDR3 protein. The sample has 1.8 million or so distinct CDR3 sequences; 35% to 50% are singletons. Sequenced material: blood. Every receptor here comes from a human donor in good health.

The gene calls are TRBV24-1 and TRBJ1-1; a possible D gene is TRBD1 (5 bases). CDR1 is KGHDR, CDR2 SFDVKD, per germline. Trimming stripped 9 bases from V and 3 bases from J, with 10 bases between. CDR3 length: 12 amino acids. CDR3: CATVGDDTEAFF. Written as DNA, the CDR3 is TGTGCCACCGTCGGGGACGACACTGAAGCTTTCTTT.

V gene TRBV4-2 combines with J gene TRBJ2-3, with a tentative D call TRBD1 (7 bases). Between the trimmed V and J ends, which lost 2 bases and 5 bases, there was a span of 20 bases. CDR3 length equals 17 residues. Germline CDR1 is LGHNA and CDR2 is YNFKEQ. The CDR3 sequence: CASSQPGTPGGRDTQYF. The CDR3 DNA sequence: TGTGCCAGCAGCCAACCCGGGACCCCAGGGGGGAGAGATACGCAGTATTTT.

V usage is TRBV6-1 and J usage is TRBJ2-6; D not resolved. The CDR3 has 17 residues. V gave up 3 bases and J gave up 3 bases, with 15 bases separating them. The germline V gene encodes CDR1 MNHNS and CDR2 SASEGT. The CDR3 DNA follows: TGTGCCAGCAGTGAGAACCCCTTAGGGTTTGGGGCCAACGTCCTGACTTTC. Encoded protein: CASSENPLGFGANVLTF.

The CDR3 sequence: CASSPYGQGFNEQFF. The CDR3 nucleotides are TGTGCCAGCAGCCCCTATGGACAGGGTTTCAATGAGCAGTTCTTC. The V gene is TRBV5-8, the J gene TRBJ2-1; TRBD1 matches at 8 bases. The V and J ends lost 4 bases and 6 bases, in that order; junction bases with no gene match: 9. CDR1 and CDR2 from the germline V gene are SGHTS and YDEGEE. The CDR3 consists of 15 residues.

V is TRBV29-1 and J is TRBJ2-3, with a tentative D call TRBD1 (5 bases). Germline V CDR1 and CDR2: SQVTM, ANQGSEA. The CDR3 has 15 residues. V was cut by 0 bases and J by 0 bases, with 10 bases left in between. CDR3 sequence reads: CSVEEGAASTDTQYF. In nucleotides, the CDR3 is TGCAGCGTTGAAGAAGGGGCAGCTAGCACAGATACGCAGTATTTT.

There are a few counts of this clonotype. The chain couples TRBV28 to TRBJ1-6, with D possibly being TRBD1 (5 bases). The CDR3 runs to 13 residues. Germline-derived CDR1 and CDR2 are MDHEN and SYDVKM. The V gene lost 6 bases and the J gene lost 10 bases, with 13 bases spanning the gap. CDR3 in DNA: TGTGCCAGCAGACAGGATTTTAAATCACCCCTCCACTTT. It is translated as CASRQDFKSPLHF.

The rearrangement uses TRBV12-3 or TRBV12-4 and TRBJ1-3; no reliable D call. Trimming left V 5 bases short and J 1 base short, with 12 bases between. The CDR3 has 15 residues. Here the CDR3 DNA reads TGTGCCAGCAGTCTCGGGCATTTTTCTGGAAACACCATATATTTT. This gives the protein CASSLGHFSGNTIYF.

The rearrangement links TRBV7-9 to TRBJ2-4; 11 nucleotides line up with TRBD2. CDR1 and CDR2 from the germline V gene are SEHNR and FQNEAQ (reference sequence). Trimming cost V 6 bases and J 13 bases; bases outside gene matches: 17. The CDR3 spans 16 residues. In nucleotides, the CDR3 is TGTGCCAGCAGTTCCCCGACTAGCGGGGTTGGCAATGAGCAGTACTTC. Protein sequence: CASSSPTSGVGNEQYF. The variable domain in full, with the rest retrieved from reference TRBV7-9 and TRBJ2-4, is DTGVSQNPRHKITKRGQNVTFRCDPISEHNRLYWYRQTLGQGPEFLTYFQNEAQLEKSRLLSDRFSAERPKGSFSTLEIQRTEQGDSAMYLCASSSPTSGVGNEQYFGAGTRLSVL.

The chain recombines TRBV7-2 with TRBJ1-2; no definite D call. Between the trimmed V and J ends, which lost 1 base and 2 bases, there was a span of 11 bases. There are 15 residues in the CDR3. The germline gives CDR1 SGHTA, CDR2 FQGNSA. The CDR3 sequence is CASSLEVGGNYGYTF. DNA of the CDR3: TGTGCCAGCAGCTTAGAAGTCGGCGGGAACTATGGCTACACCTTC.

The CDR3 sequence: CASGGYYRDRDQETQYF. The CDR3 nucleotides read TGTGCTAGTGGTGGGTACTACCGGGACAGGGACCAAGAGACCCAGTACTTC. V usage is TRBV12-5 and J usage is TRBJ2-5, with 9 bases lining up with TRBD1. Germline trimming cut 5 bases from V and 0 bases from J; bases unmatched to any gene: 10. CDR1 and CDR2 (germline): LGHNT, FRNRAP. The CDR3 extends over 17 amino acids.

This clonotype has more than one count but fewer than ten. The V gene is TRBV12-3 or TRBV12-4, the J gene TRBJ2-1; 7 bases are a match to TRBD1. The trim removed 5 bases at V and 3 bases at J, leaving 7 bases unmatched. This CDR3 region has 15 residues. CDR3 sequence reads: CASSPHRGLYNEQFF. The CDR3 coding sequence is TGTGCCAGCAGTCCTCACAGGGGTCTCTACAATGAGCAGTTCTTC.

This clonotype was counted at least ten times. The genes are TRBV29-1 and TRBJ2-1; TRBD1 matches at 12 bases. J gave up 7 bases and V 6 bases, and 7 bases lay outside the gene matches. Germline V gene sequence: CDR1 SQVTM, CDR2 ANQGSEA. This CDR3 comprises 14 residues. The chain's CDR3 is CSVAPGQGANEQFF. The DNA for the CDR3 is TGCAGCGTGGCCCCGGGACAGGGGGCAAATGAGCAGTTCTTC.

This clonotype occurred once. The chain combines TRBV24-1 with TRBJ2-1, with D hard to call. The CDR3 is 12 residues long. Germline loops: CDR1 KGHDR, CDR2 SFDVKD. The V gene lost 2 bases and the J gene lost 5 bases, with 3 bases spanning the gap. As DNA, the CDR3 is TGTGCCACCAGTGATTCTCACAATGAGCAGTTCTTC. It translates to CATSDSHNEQFF.

The table lists this clonotype with a few counts. The chain carries TRBV29-1 and TRBJ2-3; 9 bases fit TRBD1. Germline V lookup: CDR1 SQVTM, CDR2 ANQGSEA. J was trimmed by 3 bases and V by 5 bases; bases with no gene match: 3. CDR3 length equals 13 residues. This CDR3 reads CSVRDRVTDTQYF. In DNA, the CDR3 is TGCAGCGTTCGGGACAGGGTAACAGATACGCAGTATTTT.

The chain is built from TRBV30 and TRBJ1-5, with 9 bases that match TRBD1. The CDR3 is 12 residues long. The germline V gene encodes CDR1 GTSNPN and CDR2 SVGIG (reference sequence). V was pared by 1 base and J by 9 bases, with 1 base of the junction left unmatched. DNA of the CDR3: TGTGCCTGGAGTGGGGACAGGGCGCCCCAGCATTTT. This sequence encodes CAWSGDRAPQHF.

This chain joins TRBV7-3 and TRBJ2-5; D remains unclear. Trimming removed 3 bases from V and 4 bases from J, with 9 bases in between. The CDR3 extends over 13 amino acids. Looked up from germline, CDR1 is SGHTA and CDR2 is FQGTGA. CDR3 sequence (DNA): TGTGCCAGCAGCTTCAGTTTGGGAGAGACCCAGTACTTC. Translated: CASSFSLGETQYF. The variable domain in full, with the rest retrieved from reference TRBV7-3 and TRBJ2-5, is GAGVSQTPSNKVTEKGKYVELRCDPISGHTALYWYRQSLGQGPEFLIYFQGTGAADDSGLPNDRFFAVRPEGSVSTLKIQRTERGDSAVYLCASSFSLGETQYFGPGTRLLVL.

This chain joins TRBV7-2 and TRBJ2-1; 7 nucleotides match TRBD1. Germline CDR1 SGHTA, CDR2 FQGNSA. Losses at the gene ends were 4 bases for V and 4 bases for J; bases not matched to a gene: 13. This CDR3 contains 17 residues. The CDR3, as DNA: TGTGCCAGCAGCTCCGAGTGGTGGGACAGAATATACAATGAGCAGTTCTTC. Translating gives CASSSEWWDRIYNEQFF. The full variable domain, its missing parts supplied by reference TRBV7-2 and TRBJ2-1, is GAGVSQSPSNKVTEKGKDVELRCDPISGHTALYWYRQSLGQGLEFLIYFQGNSAPDKSGLPSDRFSAERTGGSVSTLTIQRTQQEDSAVYLCASSSEWWDRIYNEQFFGPGTRLTVL.

This sequence joins TRBV20-1 and TRBJ2-5; 10 nucleotides align to TRBD2. V was pared by 1 base and J by 2 bases, with 4 bases of the junction left unmatched. Germline CDR1 is DFQATT and CDR2 is SNEGSKA (reference sequence). The CDR3 is made up of 15 amino acids. Here the CDR3 DNA reads TGCAGTGCTAGAGCCTGGACTAGCGGACAAGAGACCCAGTACTTC. Encoded protein: CSARAWTSGQETQYF.

The V and J genes are TRBV4-1 and TRBJ2-7; 16 bases fit TRBD2. Germline assignment: CDR1 MGHRA and CDR2 YSYEKL. The CDR3 has 19 residues. V shed 1 base and J 4 bases; nucleotides not matched to a gene: 10. DNA of the CDR3: TGCGCCAGCAGCCAAGGAGCTGGGACTAGCGGGGGGGCTTTGTACGAGCAGTACTTC. Translation: CASSQGAGTSGGALYEQYF.

This clonotype appeared a few times. This chain joins TRBV10-3 and TRBJ1-4; 9 bases are shared with TRBD1. CDR3 length: 14 residues. Per germline, CDR1 ENHRY and CDR2 SYGVKD. Trimming took 5 bases from V and 7 from J; bases not matched to a gene: 5. The CDR3 protein is CAISPGQGGEKLFF. The CDR3 DNA reads TGTGCCATCAGTCCGGGACAGGGCGGTGAAAAACTGTTTTTT.

CDR3 amino acids: CSVEENREETQYF. The CDR3 nucleotides read TGCAGCGTTGAAGAAAACAGGGAGGAGACCCAGTACTTC. This sequence joins TRBV29-1 and TRBJ2-5, with a possible D match to TRBD1 (6 bases). The germline V gene has CDR1 SQVTM and CDR2 ANQGSEA. Trimming took off 0 bases at V and 5 bases at J, with 10 bases between the two ends. There are 13 residues in the CDR3. Filled out from reference TRBV29-1 and TRBJ2-5, the complete variable domain reads SAVISQKPSRDICQRGTSLTIQCQVDSQVTMMFWYRQQPGQSLTLIATANQGSEATYESGFVIDKFPISRPNLTFSTLTVSNMSPEDSSIYLCSVEENREETQYFGPGTRLLVL.

With regard to this clonotype: An end of the junction does not agree with germline; a read error may underlie this. This chain links TRBV7-8 with TRBJ2-4, with D tentatively TRBD1 (5 bases). Germline CDR1 is SGHVS and CDR2 is FQNEAQ. CDR3 length: 14 residues. CDR3 amino acids: CASSETEVKNIQYF. CDR3 bases: TGTGCCAGCAGCGAGACAGAGGTAAAAAACATCCAGTACTTC.

The genes are TRBV5-4 and TRBJ1-6, with D unresolved. The CDR3 extends over 12 amino acids. From germline, CDR1 is SGHNT and CDR2 YYREEE (reference sequence). Trimming cost V 1 base and J 13 bases, with 9 bases left between them. The CDR3 sequence: CASSLRKGPLHF. The CDR3 nucleotides read TGTGCCAGCAGCTTGAGAAAGGGTCCCCTCCACTTT.